The rows below give T cell receptor beta chains drawn from one sample of a study of T cell responses to AZD1222 COVID-19 vaccine. Generated by immunoSEQ multiplex PCR, the TCRdb table keeps only in-frame clones and is missing some. Of around 130,000 clones listed, approximately 91% are singletons. This specimen consisted of peripheral blood, obtained 28 days after the second AZD1222 dose. The source is an adult who received the AZD1222 COVID-19 vaccine. Each CDR3 is given with its conserved first and last residue. The order of the fields is D gene, J gene, clone size, V gene, CDR3 protein, CDR3 DNA. A D gene is named only where the DNA matches it firmly. Some rows have no size entry. The others give once, few or many, or a class for an expanded clone.

>TRBD1|TRBJ1-2|.|TRBV12-5
CASASTGGVGYTF
TGTGCTAGTGCCTCAACAGGGGGCGTAGGCTACACCTTC
>.|TRBJ2-3|once|TRBV28
CASSPPSTDTQYF
TGTGCCAGCAGCCCTCCCAGCACAGATACGCAGTATTTT
>TRBD1|TRBJ1-1|.|TRBV19
CASRDRQNTEAFF
TGTGCCAGTAGGGACAGGCAGAACACTGAAGCTTTCTTT
>TRBD1|TRBJ1-2|few|TRBV4-1
CASSQGDRVSYGYTF
TGCGCCAGCAGCCAAGGGGACAGGGTTTCCTATGGCTACACCTTC
>TRBD1|TRBJ1-5|.|TRBV30
CAWSQGTGDQPQHF
TGTGCCTGGAGCCAGGGGACAGGGGATCAGCCCCAGCATTTT
>.|TRBJ1-6|.|TRBV5-1
CASSSLTGSNSPLHF
TGCGCCAGCAGCTCCCTAACAGGGTCCAATTCACCCCTCCACTTT
>.|TRBJ2-4|.|TRBV18
CASSPPESLAKNIQYF
TGTGCCAGCTCACCACCGGAGTCGCTAGCCAAAAACATTCAGTACTTC
>TRBD1|TRBJ1-1|.|TRBV19
CASSMDRKAFF
TGTGCCAGTAGTATGGACAGGAAAGCTTTCTTT
>TRBD2|TRBJ2-1|.|TRBV29-1
CSVATSGSYNEQFF
TGCAGCGTTGCTACTAGCGGGAGCTACAATGAGCAGTTCTTC
>.|TRBJ1-1|.|TRBV5-1
CASSLSFGQTEAFF
TGCGCCAGCAGCTTGAGTTTTGGACAAACTGAAGCTTTCTTT
>.|TRBJ2-1|.|TRBV19
CASSMMRTYNEQFF
TGTGCCAGTAGTATGATGCGGACCTACAATGAGCAGTTCTTC
>.|TRBJ2-2|.|TRBV25-1
CASKDANTGELFF
TGTGCCAGCAAAGACGCGAACACCGGGGAGCTGTTTTTT
>.|TRBJ2-7|once|TRBV7-8
CASSLQEGYEQYF
TGTGCCAGCAGCCTCCAAGAGGGCTACGAGCAGTACTTC
>TRBD1|TRBJ1-5|.|TRBV18
CASSPTGGQPQHF
TGTGCCAGCTCACCTACAGGGGGCCAGCCCCAGCATTTT
>TRBD1|TRBJ2-3|.|TRBV9
CASSEQGWIDTQYF
TGTGCCAGCAGCGAACAGGGGTGGATAGATACGCAGTATTTT
>TRBD1|TRBJ1-1|once|TRBV5-6
CASSLRDSEAFF
TGTGCCAGCAGCCTGAGGGACAGTGAAGCTTTCTTT
>TRBD1|TRBJ1-6|.|TRBV30
CALTGKTYNSPLHF
TGTGCCTTGACAGGGAAAACCTATAATTCACCCCTCCACTTT